These T cell receptor beta chains were read from a single sample in a study of CD8 T cells in Susac syndrome. One entry per CDR3 protein, called by TCRdb with MiXCR from the immunoSEQ multiplex PCR reads. This repertoire shows roughly 300,000 distinct CDR3 sequences, more than 75% found once; its top ten account for about 0.11%. Source material: CD8+ T cells from PBMCs. The receptors originated from a human donor with multiple sclerosis. The CDR3 runs from the conserved cysteine through the conserved F or W. Each record gives: J gene, clone size, D gene, V gene, CDR3 protein, CDR3 DNA. The D gene is left open where the match is weak. Clone size, where shown, is once, few, many, or a class for clones that have expanded.

J gene: TRBJ2-1; clone size: NA; D gene: NA; V gene: TRBV29-1; CDR3 protein: CSVEGRNEQFF; CDR3 DNA: TGCAGCGTTGAGGGGCGTAATGAGCAGTTCTTC
J gene: TRBJ2-7; clone size: NA; D gene: TRBD1; V gene: TRBV9; CDR3 protein: CASSGGQGVPYEQYF; CDR3 DNA: TGTGCCAGCAGCGGGGGACAGGGGGTGCCCTACGAGCAGTACTTC
J gene: TRBJ2-7; clone size: NA; D gene: NA; V gene: TRBV7-9; CDR3 protein: CASSFLNYEQYF; CDR3 DNA: TGTGCCAGCAGCTTTTTAAATTACGAGCAGTACTTC
J gene: TRBJ2-7; clone size: NA; D gene: NA; V gene: TRBV21-1; CDR3 protein: CASSKDKGSYEQYF; CDR3 DNA: TGTGCCAGCAGCAAAGATAAGGGGAGCTACGAGCAGTACTTC
J gene: TRBJ2-1; clone size: NA; D gene: NA; V gene: TRBV7-9; CDR3 protein: CASRGAGEQFF; CDR3 DNA: TGTGCCAGCAGGGGTGCTGGAGAGCAGTTCTTC
J gene: TRBJ2-3; clone size: once; D gene: NA; V gene: TRBV7-9; CDR3 protein: CASSRPLSRFTDTQYF; CDR3 DNA: TGTGCCAGCAGCCGGCCCCTAAGCCGCTTCACAGATACGCAGTATTTT
J gene: TRBJ2-1; clone size: few; D gene: TRBD1; V gene: TRBV7-6; CDR3 protein: CASSWDRGEQFF; CDR3 DNA: TGTGCCAGCAGCTGGGACAGGGGCGAGCAGTTCTTC
J gene: TRBJ2-1; clone size: NA; D gene: NA; V gene: TRBV20-1; CDR3 protein: CSARALGTNQYEQFF; CDR3 DNA: TGCAGTGCTAGAGCCCTCGGGACCAATCAATATGAGCAGTTCTTC
J gene: TRBJ2-3; clone size: NA; D gene: NA; V gene: TRBV6-6; CDR3 protein: CASSWMREGTDTQYF; CDR3 DNA: TGTGCCAGCAGTTGGATGAGGGAGGGCACAGATACGCAGTATTTT
J gene: TRBJ2-1; clone size: NA; D gene: NA; V gene: TRBV29-1; CDR3 protein: CSVEVHNERFF; CDR3 DNA: TGCAGCGTTGAAGTCCACAATGAGCGGTTCTTC
J gene: TRBJ2-5; clone size: NA; D gene: NA; V gene: TRBV3-1; CDR3 protein: CASSHNRETQYF; CDR3 DNA: TGTGCCAGCAGCCATAATAGGGAGACCCAGTACTTC
J gene: TRBJ2-1; clone size: NA; D gene: NA; V gene: TRBV7-9; CDR3 protein: CASSSRPSELYNEQFF; CDR3 DNA: TGTGCCAGCAGCTCAAGGCCCAGCGAGCTTTACAATGAGCAGTTCTTC
J gene: TRBJ2-7; clone size: NA; D gene: NA; V gene: TRBV23-1; CDR3 protein: CATNPQRGAETYEQYF; CDR3 DNA: TGCGCCACCAACCCCCAAAGGGGCGCTGAAACCTACGAGCAGTACTTC
J gene: TRBJ2-1; clone size: NA; D gene: NA; V gene: TRBV12-3/TRBV12-4; CDR3 protein: CASRLSGSYNEQFF; CDR3 DNA: TGTGCCAGCAGGTTGAGCGGGTCCTACAATGAGCAGTTCTTC
J gene: TRBJ1-5; clone size: NA; D gene: NA; V gene: TRBV28; CDR3 protein: CASSLRQTNQPQHF; CDR3 DNA: TGTGCCAGCAGTTTGAGGCAGACCAATCAGCCCCAGCATTTT
J gene: TRBJ2-1; clone size: NA; D gene: NA; V gene: TRBV12-3/TRBV12-4; CDR3 protein: CASSSEDLIYNEQFF; CDR3 DNA: TGTGCCAGCAGTTCGGAGGATTTGATTTACAATGAGCAGTTCTTC
J gene: TRBJ2-3; clone size: NA; D gene: TRBD2; V gene: TRBV11-2; CDR3 protein: CVSSRLAGTDTQYF; CDR3 DNA: TGTGTCAGCAGTCGACTAGCGGGCACAGATACGCAGTATTTT
J gene: TRBJ2-1; clone size: NA; D gene: NA; V gene: TRBV29-1; CDR3 protein: CSVKGVQYNEQFF; CDR3 DNA: TGCAGCGTCAAAGGGGTCCAGTACAATGAGCAGTTCTTC
J gene: TRBJ2-3; clone size: NA; D gene: NA; V gene: TRBV12-5; CDR3 protein: CASGLTSIDTQYF; CDR3 DNA: TGTGCTAGTGGTTTGACTAGCATAGATACGCAGTATTTT
J gene: TRBJ1-1; clone size: once; D gene: NA; V gene: TRBV30; CDR3 protein: CAWSDRWGGTEAFF; CDR3 DNA: TGTGCCTGGAGTGACCGATGGGGCGGCACTGAAGCTTTCTTT
J gene: TRBJ2-7; clone size: NA; D gene: TRBD2; V gene: TRBV10-3; CDR3 protein: CAISEEASGSNYEQYF; CDR3 DNA: TGTGCCATCAGTGAGGAGGCTAGCGGGAGTAACTACGAGCAGTACTTC
J gene: TRBJ2-1; clone size: NA; D gene: TRBD2; V gene: TRBV27; CDR3 protein: CASSRRPSGSLEQFF; CDR3 DNA: TGTGCCAGCAGCCGTCGTCCTAGCGGGAGCCTTGAGCAGTTCTTC
J gene: TRBJ2-7; clone size: NA; D gene: TRBD1; V gene: TRBV10-3; CDR3 protein: CAISDRGDSKPYEQYF; CDR3 DNA: TGTGCCATCAGTGACCGTGGGGACAGTAAACCCTACGAGCAGTACTTC
J gene: TRBJ2-5; clone size: NA; D gene: NA; V gene: TRBV9; CDR3 protein: CASSSGRGLRETQYF; CDR3 DNA: TGTGCCAGCAGCTCAGGAAGGGGCCTCCGGGAGACCCAGTACTTC
J gene: TRBJ1-5; clone size: NA; D gene: NA; V gene: TRBV9; CDR3 protein: CASSVGPVDQPQHF; CDR3 DNA: TGTGCCAGCAGCGTCGGGCCAGTAGATCAGCCCCAGCATTTT
J gene: TRBJ1-2; clone size: once; D gene: TRBD1; V gene: TRBV28; CDR3 protein: CASTLQGSNYGYTF; CDR3 DNA: TGTGCCAGCACCCTACAGGGGTCTAACTATGGCTACACCTTC
J gene: TRBJ1-1; clone size: NA; D gene: NA; V gene: TRBV5-8; CDR3 protein: CASSLGTPF; CDR3 DNA: TGTGCCAGCAGCCTCGGGACGCCCTTT
J gene: TRBJ2-1; clone size: NA; D gene: NA; V gene: TRBV28; CDR3 protein: CASSLHMSHEQFF; CDR3 DNA: TGTGCCAGCAGTTTACATATGTCCCATGAGCAGTTCTTC
J gene: TRBJ2-2; clone size: once; D gene: NA; V gene: TRBV28; CDR3 protein: CASSFGMGPGELFF; CDR3 DNA: TGTGCCAGCAGTTTCGGTATGGGACCCGGGGAGCTGTTTTTT
J gene: TRBJ2-1; clone size: once; D gene: TRBD2; V gene: TRBV9; CDR3 protein: CASSEGRGRAPLDEQFF; CDR3 DNA: TGTGCCAGCAGCGAGGGTAGAGGGAGGGCCCCCTTGGATGAGCAGTTCTTC
J gene: TRBJ2-2; clone size: NA; D gene: TRBD1; V gene: TRBV12-5; CDR3 protein: CASGLGDRGMVTGELFF; CDR3 DNA: TGTGCTAGTGGTTTGGGCGACAGGGGGATGGTCACCGGGGAGCTGTTTTTT
J gene: TRBJ1-1; clone size: NA; D gene: NA; V gene: TRBV28; CDR3 protein: CASSLGPSEAFF; CDR3 DNA: TGTGCCAGCAGTTTGGGGCCAAGCGAAGCTTTCTTT
J gene: TRBJ2-3; clone size: once; D gene: TRBD2; V gene: TRBV7-2; CDR3 protein: CASRRPGTSGSTDTQYF; CDR3 DNA: TGTGCCAGCAGACGGCCCGGGACTAGCGGAAGCACAGATACGCAGTATTTT
J gene: TRBJ2-5; clone size: NA; D gene: NA; V gene: TRBV23-1; CDR3 protein: CASSQSKTPGEETQYF; CDR3 DNA: TGCGCCAGCAGTCAATCGAAAACGCCGGGAGAAGAGACCCAGTACTTC
J gene: TRBJ1-2; clone size: NA; D gene: NA; V gene: TRBV5-1; CDR3 protein: CASSTGMDGYTF; CDR3 DNA: TGCGCCAGCAGTACAGGGATGGATGGCTACACCTTC
J gene: TRBJ2-4; clone size: NA; D gene: TRBD2; V gene: TRBV6-1; CDR3 protein: CASRRPGLAGGGAKNIQYF; CDR3 DNA: TGTGCCAGCAGGCGTCCGGGACTAGCGGGAGGAGGGGCCAAAAACATTCAGTACTTC
J gene: TRBJ2-1; clone size: NA; D gene: TRBD2; V gene: TRBV6-5; CDR3 protein: CASSYSGLAASEQFF; CDR3 DNA: TGTGCCAGCAGTTACTCGGGACTAGCTGCTAGTGAGCAGTTCTTC
J gene: TRBJ1-1; clone size: NA; D gene: NA; V gene: TRBV28; CDR3 protein: CASRGRQVGETEAFF; CDR3 DNA: TGTGCCAGCAGGGGCAGACAGGTCGGGGAGACTGAAGCTTTCTTT
J gene: TRBJ2-7; clone size: NA; D gene: TRBD2; V gene: TRBV6-6; CDR3 protein: CASSYSKSGRSYEQYF; CDR3 DNA: TGTGCCAGCAGTTACTCGAAAAGCGGGAGGTCCTACGAGCAGTACTTC
J gene: TRBJ2-1; clone size: NA; D gene: NA; V gene: TRBV11-2; CDR3 protein: CASSRAGQEQFF; CDR3 DNA: TGTGCCAGCAGCCGGGCGGGACAGGAGCAGTTCTTC
J gene: TRBJ2-7; clone size: once; D gene: NA; V gene: TRBV20-1; CDR3 protein: CSARGTTWSYEQYF; CDR3 DNA: TGCAGTGCTAGAGGGACCACGTGGTCCTACGAGCAGTACTTC
J gene: TRBJ1-5; clone size: once; D gene: NA; V gene: TRBV28; CDR3 protein: CASSFGSGARNQPQHF; CDR3 DNA: TGTGCCAGCAGTTTCGGGTCGGGGGCGAGGAATCAGCCCCAGCATTTT
J gene: TRBJ2-1; clone size: NA; D gene: TRBD2; V gene: TRBV28; CDR3 protein: CASSFEASGSSYNEQFF; CDR3 DNA: TGTGCCAGCAGTTTTGAGGCTAGCGGAAGCTCCTACAATGAGCAGTTCTTC
J gene: TRBJ2-3; clone size: NA; D gene: NA; V gene: TRBV27; CDR3 protein: CASSLPSPRGDTQYF; CDR3 DNA: TGTGCCAGCAGTTTGCCTAGCCCCCGGGGCGATACGCAGTATTTT
J gene: TRBJ2-1; clone size: NA; D gene: NA; V gene: TRBV5-1; CDR3 protein: CASSMTRHDEQFF; CDR3 DNA: TGCGCCAGCAGCATGACTAGACACGATGAGCAGTTCTTC
J gene: TRBJ1-1; clone size: NA; D gene: NA; V gene: TRBV9; CDR3 protein: CASSVSQGVNTEAFF; CDR3 DNA: TGTGCCAGCAGCGTAAGTCAGGGAGTGAACACTGAAGCTTTCTTT
J gene: TRBJ2-7; clone size: NA; D gene: TRBD2; V gene: TRBV4-2; CDR3 protein: CASSSSAGGPVYEQYF; CDR3 DNA: TGTGCCAGCAGCTCATCAGCGGGAGGGCCGGTATACGAGCAGTACTTC
J gene: TRBJ2-1; clone size: NA; D gene: TRBD2; V gene: TRBV4-1; CDR3 protein: CASSQVGGRNHEQFF; CDR3 DNA: TGCGCCAGCAGCCAGGTGGGCGGGAGAAACCACGAGCAGTTCTTC
J gene: TRBJ2-1; clone size: NA; D gene: TRBD2; V gene: TRBV20-1; CDR3 protein: CSASGGEGEQFF; CDR3 DNA: TGCAGTGCTAGTGGAGGGGAGGGTGAGCAGTTCTTC
J gene: TRBJ2-1; clone size: NA; D gene: TRBD2; V gene: TRBV9; CDR3 protein: CASSGTSGSLGHNEQFF; CDR3 DNA: TGTGCCAGCAGCGGGACTAGCGGGAGTCTCGGGCACAATGAGCAGTTCTTC
J gene: TRBJ1-1; clone size: NA; D gene: NA; V gene: TRBV30; CDR3 protein: CAWSSSVRVNTEAFF; CDR3 DNA: TGTGCCTGGTCCTCCAGCGTCAGGGTGAACACTGAAGCTTTCTTT
J gene: TRBJ1-1; clone size: few; D gene: NA; V gene: TRBV27; CDR3 protein: CASSFPGREAFF; CDR3 DNA: TGTGCCAGCAGTTTCCCGGGGAGGGAAGCTTTCTTT
J gene: TRBJ1-1; clone size: NA; D gene: NA; V gene: TRBV14; CDR3 protein: CASSALSFDPAFMNTEAFF; CDR3 DNA: TGTGCCAGCAGCGCCTTATCCTTCGACCCTGCGTTCATGAACACTGAAGCTTTCTTT
J gene: TRBJ2-7; clone size: few; D gene: NA; V gene: TRBV20-1; CDR3 protein: CSARGGYEQYF; CDR3 DNA: TGCAGTGCTAGAGGGGGCTACGAGCAGTACTTC
J gene: TRBJ1-2; clone size: NA; D gene: NA; V gene: TRBV9; CDR3 protein: CASSPPGALVYGYTF; CDR3 DNA: TGTGCCAGCAGTCCCCCAGGGGCCCTGGTCTATGGCTACACCTTC